A selection of T cell receptor beta chains follows, all from one sample in a study of T-cell reconstitution after alpha-beta-depleted transplantation in children. TCRdb re-analysed the PCR reads in MiXCR, keeping a single row per CDR3 protein. The table includes around 600,000 distinct CDR3 sequences, around 16% detected once. Source: PBMCs from the stem cell graft donor, taken from the stem cell graft. The receptors derive from a human donor who donated a stem cell graft to a child with acute myeloid leukemia. Each CDR3 is given with its conserved first and last residue. Fields, in order: V gene, CDR3 length, J gene, CDR3 protein.

V gene: TRBV20-1
CDR3 length: 17
J gene: TRBJ2-2
CDR3 protein: CSARTSPYPAGTGELFF

V gene: TRBV20-1
CDR3 length: 16
J gene: TRBJ2-3
CDR3 protein: CSARDRATGGSDTQYF

V gene: TRBV27
CDR3 length: 14
J gene: TRBJ1-5
CDR3 protein: CASTPKGAGQPQHF

V gene: TRBV7-2
CDR3 length: 15
J gene: TRBJ1-5
CDR3 protein: CASSLRTGKSQPQHF

V gene: TRBV20-1
CDR3 length: 15
J gene: TRBJ1-5
CDR3 protein: CSASTRTASNQPQHF

V gene: TRBV19
CDR3 length: 14
J gene: TRBJ2-3
CDR3 protein: CASSMGGGTDTQYF

V gene: TRBV29-1
CDR3 length: 13
J gene: TRBJ2-1
CDR3 protein: CSAQGQSGNEQFF

V gene: TRBV14
CDR3 length: 12
J gene: TRBJ2-4
CDR3 protein: CASSKAFFPQYF

V gene: TRBV12-3/TRBV12-4
CDR3 length: 13
J gene: TRBJ2-5
CDR3 protein: CASSFHSQETQYF

V gene: TRBV4-3
CDR3 length: 17
J gene: TRBJ2-5
CDR3 protein: CASSQDWLAGTQETQYF

V gene: TRBV7-9
CDR3 length: 17
J gene: TRBJ2-1
CDR3 protein: CASSPPIGQFSYNEQFF

V gene: TRBV27
CDR3 length: 15
J gene: TRBJ2-3
CDR3 protein: CASSAAGAITDTQYF

V gene: TRBV10-3
CDR3 length: 15
J gene: TRBJ1-5
CDR3 protein: CAISERGQGIVAQHF

V gene: TRBV12-3/TRBV12-4
CDR3 length: 15
J gene: TRBJ2-3
CDR3 protein: CASSPTGVGTDTQYF

V gene: TRBV12-3/TRBV12-4
CDR3 length: 12
J gene: TRBJ1-2
CDR3 protein: CASSFGLSGYTF

V gene: TRBV10-1
CDR3 length: 17
J gene: TRBJ1-1
CDR3 protein: CASSLGQGAVRNTEAFF

V gene: TRBV7-2
CDR3 length: 13
J gene: TRBJ1-1
CDR3 protein: CASSSRAAGEAFF